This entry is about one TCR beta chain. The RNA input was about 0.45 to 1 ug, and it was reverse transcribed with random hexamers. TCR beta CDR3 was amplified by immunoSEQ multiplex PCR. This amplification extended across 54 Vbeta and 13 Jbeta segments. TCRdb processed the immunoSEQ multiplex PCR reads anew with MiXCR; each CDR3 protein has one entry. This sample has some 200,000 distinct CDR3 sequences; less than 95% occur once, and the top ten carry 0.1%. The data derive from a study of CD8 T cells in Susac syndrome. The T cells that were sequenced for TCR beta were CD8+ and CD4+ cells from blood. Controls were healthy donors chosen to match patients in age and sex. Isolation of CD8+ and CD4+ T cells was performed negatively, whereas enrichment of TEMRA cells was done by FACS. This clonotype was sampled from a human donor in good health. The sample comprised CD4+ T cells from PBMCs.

The CDR3 DNA reads TGCAGTGCTAGTGGGGAGGGCACTGAAGCTTTCTTT. It yields the protein CSASGEGTEAFF. The chain couples TRBV20-1 to TRBJ1-1; D is undetermined. Germline V CDR1 and CDR2: DFQATT, SNEGSKA (reference sequence). V was cut by 3 bases and J by 4 bases, with 9 bases left in between. The CDR3 sequence is 12 residues long.